These 15 T cell receptor beta chains were all obtained from the same sample, sequenced in a study of T-cell reconstitution after alpha-beta-depleted transplantation in children. Unique molecular identifiers were used in preparing the TCRbeta library. Using its own MiXCR run on the PCR reads, TCRdb lists one record per CDR3 protein. The sample has 900,000 or so distinct CDR3 sequences, 15% to 20% seen once. Sequenced here: PBMCs, mostly from graft donor cells, sampled 360 days after TCRalphabeta/CD19-depleted stem cell transplant. The receptors stem from a male patient aged 10 to 17 who had a stem cell transplant for acute lymphoblastic leukemia, so the T cells may come from the graft donor.

This clonotype has only a few counts. V usage is TRBV29-1 and J usage is TRBJ2-5, with 7 bases that match TRBD2. The CDR3 runs 16 residues. CDR1 and CDR2 from the germline V gene are SQVTM and ANQGSEA. V lost 3 bases to trimming and J lost 0 bases; unmatched junction nucleotides: 10. The CDR3 bases are TGCAGCGTTGAGTATGGGCTAGCGGCGTACCAAGAGACCCAGTACTTC. It encodes CSVEYGLAAYQETQYF.

The chain carries TRBV7-6 and TRBJ2-1, with 10 positions matching TRBD2. The germline CDR1 and CDR2 sequences are SGHVS and FNYEAQ. With V trimmed by 0 bases and J by 7 bases, 12 bases remained unmatched. CDR3 length equals 18 residues. CDR3 sequence reads: CASSLAWQGLALGNEQFF. The CDR3 DNA reads TGTGCCAGCAGCTTAGCGTGGCAGGGACTAGCGCTTGGGAATGAGCAGTTCTTC. Supplemented by reference TRBV7-6 and TRBJ2-1, the full variable domain reads GAGVSQSPRYKVTKRGQDVALRCDPISGHVSLYWYRQALGQGPEFLTYFNYEAQQDKSGLPNDRFSAERPEGSISTLTIQRTEQRDSAMYRCASSLAWQGLALGNEQFFGPGTRLTVL.

This clonotype was counted between two and nine times. The V call is TRBV29-1, the J call TRBJ2-7; D possibly corresponds to TRBD2 (5 bases). V was trimmed by 0 bases and J by 6 bases, leaving 9 bases between them. The CDR3 spans 12 residues. Germline CDR1 is SQVTM and CDR2 is ANQGSEA. The CDR3 DNA sequence: TGCAGCGTTGAAGATGGAGGTTTCGAGCAGTACTTC. Amino acids: CSVEDGGFEQYF.

J is TRBJ2-7 and V is TRBV28; 12 nucleotides line up with TRBD1. Germline V gene lookup returns CDR1 MDHEN and CDR2 SYDVKM. The CDR3 length is 18 residues. J was trimmed by 0 bases and V by 6 bases; bases with no gene match: 12. The CDR3 sequence is CASRLGTGGSESSYEQYF. CDR3 nucleotide sequence: TGTGCCAGCAGGCTGGGGACAGGGGGCTCTGAAAGCTCCTACGAGCAGTACTTC.

The chain joins TRBV5-1 to TRBJ2-3; D call uncertain. V was pared by 4 bases and J by 9 bases, with 12 bases between. The CDR3 is 12 residues long. Germline assignment: CDR1 SGHRS and CDR2 YFSETQ. Here the CDR3 DNA reads TGCGCCAGCAGCCACGGATCCGAGACGCAGTATTTT. This codes for CASSHGSETQYF.

The chain is built from TRBV10-2 and TRBJ2-2; tentative D call: TRBD1 (7 bases). The CDR3 has 15 residues. Germline V gene sequence: CDR1 WSHSY, CDR2 SAAADI. Trimming stripped 8 bases from V and 6 bases from J, with 19 bases between. The CDR3: CASGVAGGGSGELFF. CDR3 DNA sequence: TGCGCCAGCGGGGTCGCAGGGGGAGGCTCCGGGGAGCTGTTTTTT.

This clonotype was recorded at least ten times. The chain uses TRBV29-1 and TRBJ2-3; 8 nucleotides agree with TRBD2. CDR1 and CDR2 (germline): SQVTM, ANQGSEA. The CDR3 is 14 residues long. Germline trimming cut 7 bases from V and 6 bases from J; bases unmatched to any gene: 12. The CDR3 nucleotides are TGCAGCGCCGCGGGAGCGGGAGTGCTTGATACGCAGTATTTT. Residues: CSAAGAGVLDTQYF.

J is TRBJ1-6 and V is TRBV6-5, with D possibly being TRBD1 (6 bases). In germline, CDR1 is MNHEY, CDR2 SVGAGI. The CDR3 runs to 13 residues. The V gene lost 5 bases and the J gene lost 8 bases, with 10 bases spanning the gap. The CDR3: CASSTGPYSPLHF. CDR3 coding DNA: TGTGCCAGCAGTACAGGGCCCTATTCACCCCTCCACTTT.

This clonotype was counted ten times or more. The chain is built from TRBV5-1 and TRBJ2-7; no reliable D call. V lost 0 bases and J lost 0, with 7 bases in between. CDR3 size: 14 residues. The germline V gene encodes CDR1 SGHRS and CDR2 YFSETQ. The CDR3 loop reads CASSLDSSSYEQYF. CDR3 sequence (DNA): TGCGCCAGCAGCTTGGACAGCAGCTCCTACGAGCAGTACTTC. Full variable domain (rest looked up from reference TRBV5-1 and TRBJ2-7): KAGVTQTPRYLIKTRGQQVTLSCSPISGHRSVSWYQQTPGQGLQFLFEYFSETQRNKGNFPGRFSGRQFSNSRSEMNVSTLELGDSALYLCASSLDSSSYEQYFGPGTRLTVT.

V and J are TRBV27 and TRBJ1-5; D is uncertain. Germline assignment: CDR1 MNHEY and CDR2 SMNVEV (reference sequence). The ends were cut back, 0 bases at V and 5 bases at J, with 5 bases in the middle. The CDR3 is made up of 13 amino acids. DNA for the CDR3: TGTGCCAGCAGTTTATCAGACCATCAGCCCCAGCATTTT. It is translated as CASSLSDHQPQHF.

Only a few counts were recorded for this clonotype. The rearrangement uses TRBV5-1 and TRBJ1-1; 8 nucleotides line up with TRBD1. Germline V CDR1 and CDR2: SGHRS, YFSETQ. The CDR3 loop spans 14 amino acids. Trimming at V came to 2 bases and at J to 5 bases, leaving 5 bases not matched to a gene. The CDR3 here is CASSFQGALTEAFF. The CDR3 DNA follows: TGCGCCAGCAGCTTCCAGGGGGCGCTTACTGAAGCTTTCTTT.

This clonotype came up many times. J is TRBJ2-2 and V is TRBV20-1; D perhaps matches TRBD2 (5 bases). V lost 1 base and J 0 bases, leaving 9 bases between the germline ends. The CDR3 sequence is 15 residues long. Germline CDR1 is DFQATT and CDR2 is SNEGSKA (reference sequence). As DNA, the CDR3 is TGCAGTGCTAGAGGAGAAGCGGCGAACACCGGGGAGCTGTTTTTT. This gives the protein CSARGEAANTGELFF.

This clonotype was seen more than once but under ten times. The chain couples TRBV6-5 to TRBJ1-1, with a possible D match to TRBD1 (5 bases). V gave up 0 bases and J gave up 8 bases, with 25 bases separating them. Germline V lookup: CDR1 MNHEY, CDR2 SVGAGI. The CDR3 spans 18 residues. CDR3 sequence: CASSYSVWGNGGRGEAFF. CDR3 nucleotides: TGTGCCAGCAGTTACTCAGTTTGGGGTAACGGTGGACGGGGGGAAGCTTTCTTT.

This chain joins TRBV20-1 and TRBJ2-7; maybe TRBD2 (6 bases). Germline values: CDR1 DFQATT, CDR2 SNEGSKA (reference sequence). V was shortened by 3 bases and J by 4 bases, with 10 bases between the two germline ends. This CDR3 comprises 12 residues. This CDR3 is CSASPSDYEQYF. The DNA of the CDR3 is TGCAGTGCTAGTCCTAGCGATTACGAGCAGTACTTC.

This clonotype was counted at least ten times. The rearrangement joins TRBV12-3 or TRBV12-4 to TRBJ1-1; D gene ambiguous. The CDR3 extends over 12 amino acids. Trimming cost V 3 bases and J 6 bases, with 8 bases left between them. CDR3 DNA: TGTGCCAGCAGTTTGGATGGGGCTGAAGCTTTCTTT. This encodes CASSLDGAEAFF.